This TCR beta chain was profiled in a study of blood T cell repertoires in COVID-19. Study-level information: Sources were T cells, B-cell-depleted T cells, or PBMCs; the material itself was cDNA or gDNA.

Here immunoSEQ multiplex PCR was the method, and the copy in TCRdb shows in-frame clones only, minus some. This table holds a few hundred thousand clones, 70% to 90% found once. Unmatched junction bases numbered 11, after V lost 4 bases and J lost 8 bases. Per the germline V gene, CDR1 is MGHRA and CDR2 is YSYEKL. The CDR3 consists of 15 residues. The TCR was taken from a man between 25 and 39 years old with active or convalescent COVID-19. The source material was peripheral blood. The chain uses TRBV4-1 and TRBJ1-2; 9 bases match TRBD1. Here the CDR3 reads CASSPNTGTGHGYTF. The DNA of the CDR3 is TGCGCCAGCAGCCCCAATACCGGGACAGGGCACGGCTACACCTTC.